A single sample is the source of the 27 T cell receptor beta chains below, sequenced in a study of blood T cell repertoires in COVID-19. Profiling relied on immunoSEQ multiplex PCR, and the TCRdb table lists in-frame clones only, not all of them. The sample lists some 89,000 clones; 81% were seen once. The sequenced sample consisted of peripheral blood. Source of these receptors: a man between 60 and 75 years old with acute or convalescent COVID-19.

This chain connects TRBV7-9 to TRBJ1-4; 8 bases agree with TRBD1. Per germline, CDR1 SEHNR and CDR2 FQNEAQ (reference sequence). Trimming cost V 3 bases and J 8 bases; bases outside gene matches: 5. This CDR3 contains 14 residues. The CDR3 sequence is CASSFGQGREKLFF. CDR3 nucleotides: TGTGCCAGCAGCTTCGGACAGGGTCGAGAAAAACTGTTTTTT.

This clone was observed a few times. This rearrangement joins TRBV5-8 to TRBJ2-3; 12 bases are a match to TRBD2. The CDR3 has 16 amino acids. Losses at the gene ends were 2 bases for V and 2 bases for J; bases not matched to a gene: 3. CDR1 and CDR2 (germline): SGHTS, YDEGEE. The CDR3, as DNA: TGTGCCAGCAGCTTCTGGACTAGCGGGACCACAGATACGCAGTATTTT. Its protein is CASSFWTSGTTDTQYF.

CDR3 protein: CASSQDRLALGNEQFF. The DNA for the CDR3 is TGTGCCAGCAGCCAAGATCGACTAGCTTTAGGAAATGAGCAGTTCTTC. The V call is TRBV3-1 (or the pseudogene TRBV3-2), the J call TRBJ2-1; the match to TRBD2 covers 7 bases. Looked up from germline, CDR1 is LGHDT and CDR2 is YNNKEL (reference sequence). The junction had 9 bases not matched to a gene; V was cut back by 0 bases and J by 7 bases. The CDR3 sequence is 16 residues long.

The chain has TRBV18 and TRBJ2-1; no reliable D call. Germline V lookup: CDR1 KGHSH, CDR2 LQKENI. This CDR3 spans 13 amino acids. Between the trimmed V and J ends, which lost 0 bases and 16 bases, there was a span of 16 bases. The CDR3 is CASSPPVRSFPFF. CDR3 coding DNA: TGTGCCAGCTCACCACCGGTCAGGTCCTTCCCCTTCTTC.

This rearrangement joins TRBV9 to TRBJ2-3, with D perhaps matching TRBD1 (6 bases). Germline V gene lookup returns CDR1 SGDLS and CDR2 YYNGEE. This CDR3 spans 15 amino acids. Trimming shortened V by 0 bases and J by 6 bases, and 14 bases separated the two germline ends. CDR3 sequence reads: CASSVDQGMTDTQYF. The CDR3 DNA reads as TGTGCCAGCAGCGTAGACCAGGGGATGACGGATACGCAGTATTTT. Supplemented by reference TRBV9 and TRBJ2-3, the full variable domain reads DSGVTQTPKHLITATGQRVTLRCSPRSGDLSVYWYQQSLDQGLQFLIQYYNGEERAKGNILERFSAQQFPDLHSELNLSSLELGDSALYFCASSVDQGMTDTQYFGPGTRLTVL.

This chain uses TRBV20-1 with TRBJ2-1, with 7 nucleotides matching TRBD1. The trim removed 3 bases at V and 4 bases at J, leaving 15 bases unmatched. Looked up from germline, CDR1 is DFQATT and CDR2 is SNEGSKA (reference sequence). CDR3 length equals 17 residues. The CDR3 sequence: CSASYNIRTGVYNEQFF. The CDR3 coding sequence is TGCAGTGCTAGTTATAATATACGGACAGGCGTTTACAATGAGCAGTTCTTC.

The chain is built from TRBV19 and TRBJ1-5; 7 bases align to TRBD1. After removal of 0 bases from V and 6 bases from J, the junction contained 5 bases not matched to a gene. The CDR3 has 15 amino acids. Per the germline V gene, CDR1 is LNHDA and CDR2 is SQIVND (reference sequence). CDR3 residues: CASSIERGRGQPQHF. CDR3 DNA sequence: TGTGCCAGTAGTATAGAAAGGGGGCGGGGTCAGCCCCAGCATTTT.

V and J are TRBV18 and TRBJ1-1; D unclear. The CDR3 runs to 17 residues. CDR1 and CDR2 (germline): KGHSH, LQKENI. V dropped 2 bases and J dropped 5 bases, with 21 bases sitting between them. Written as DNA, the CDR3 is TGTGCCAGCTCACCATTTAGCCTGAGCAAAGGCGGGACTGAAGCTTTCTTT. This translates into CASSPFSLSKGGTEAFF. Using reference TRBV18 and TRBJ1-1 for the parts outside the CDR3, the full variable domain is NAGVMQNPRHLVRRRGQEARLRCSPMKGHSHVYWYRQLPEEGLKFMVYLQKENIIDESGMPKERFSAEFPKEGPSILRIQQVVRGDSAAYFCASSPFSLSKGGTEAFFGQGTRLTVV.

The rearrangement uses TRBV28 and TRBJ1-2, with 8 bases aligning to TRBD1. The CDR3 consists of 15 residues. Trimming at V came to 3 bases and at J to 1 base, leaving 4 bases not matched to a gene. Per the germline V gene, CDR1 is MDHEN and CDR2 is SYDVKM. The CDR3 region is CASSLGQANNYGYTF. Here the CDR3 DNA reads TGTGCCAGCAGTTTGGGACAGGCCAATAACTATGGCTACACCTTC.

V is TRBV5-1 and J is TRBJ2-1, with 7 bases fitting TRBD2. V shed 0 bases, J shed 0 bases, and the junction held 0 bases outside the gene matches. The CDR3 runs 15 residues. CDR1 SGHRS and CDR2 YFSETQ come from the germline V gene. The CDR3 reads CASSLASGSYNEQFF. The CDR3 bases are TGCGCCAGCAGCTTGGCTAGCGGCTCCTACAATGAGCAGTTCTTC.

The table lists this clone with a few counts. The gene calls are TRBV5-4 and TRBJ2-4; TRBD1 matches at 8 bases. Unmatched junction bases numbered 15, after V lost 4 bases and J lost 6 bases. This CDR3 has 17 residues. Per the germline V gene, CDR1 is SGHNT and CDR2 is YYREEE (reference sequence). The CDR3 here is CASSRGQGSNFGNIQYF. DNA for the CDR3: TGTGCCAGCAGCCGTGGACAGGGATCGAATTTTGGAAACATTCAGTACTTC. The full variable domain, completed using reference TRBV5-4 and TRBJ2-4, is ETGVTQSPTHLIKTRGQQVTLRCSSQSGHNTVSWYQQALGQGPQFIFQYYREEENGRGNFPPRFSGLQFPNYSSELNVNALELDDSALYLCASSRGQGSNFGNIQYFGAGTRLSVL.

This rearrangement joins TRBV5-1 to TRBJ1-1; weak D call: TRBD1 (6 bases). This CDR3 is 16 amino acids long. Germline lookup yields CDR1 SGHRS and CDR2 YFSETQ. V was trimmed by 2 bases and J by 4 bases, leaving 18 bases between them. CDR3 sequence: CASSLVGQGSSTEAFF. As DNA, the CDR3 is TGCGCCAGCAGCTTAGTAGGCCAGGGGTCTAGCACTGAAGCTTTCTTT.

The chain uses TRBV28 and TRBJ2-2, with TRBD2 matching over 10 bases. Germline V CDR1 and CDR2: MDHEN, SYDVKM. V trimming: 5 bases; J trimming: 4 bases; junction bases outside the gene matches: 4. CDR3 length equals 15 residues. CDR3 region: CASSRIAGGTGELFF. The DNA of the CDR3 is TGTGCCAGCAGTCGAATAGCGGGGGGCACCGGGGAGCTGTTTTTT.

The genes are TRBV29-1 and TRBJ1-4; TRBD1 is a possible D gene (5 bases). The germline gives CDR1 SQVTM, CDR2 ANQGSEA. CDR3 length: 12 residues. The germline V and J ends were trimmed by 1 base and 7 bases, with 7 bases remaining between them. The CDR3 DNA is TGCAGCGTTGAAGTAGGGGCTGAAAAACTGTTTTTT. Residues: CSVEVGAEKLFF.

This clone was picked up one time. The V call is TRBV18, the J call TRBJ2-5; D gene ambiguous. CDR3 length: 11 residues. With 4 bases removed from V and 5 bases from J, the gap between germline ends came to 5 bases. Germline assignment: CDR1 KGHSH and CDR2 LQKENI. The CDR3: CASSREETQYF. Here the CDR3 DNA reads TGTGCCAGCTCACGAGAGGAGACCCAGTACTTC.

In this sample, this clone turned up once. This rearrangement joins TRBV6-5 to TRBJ2-7; D call uncertain. The CDR3 has 13 amino acids. V was cut by 10 bases and J by 9 bases, with 22 bases left in between. The germline CDR1 and CDR2 sequences are MNHEY and SVGAGI. The CDR3 nucleotides read TGTGCCACCGCCGAGTCGGTCCTACGAGGGCAGTACTTC. It is translated as CATAESVLRGQYF.

The rearrangement joins TRBV18 to TRBJ2-5; D remains ambiguous. V was clipped by 2 bases and J by 4 bases, with 8 bases between them. Germline V gives CDR1 KGHSH, CDR2 LQKENI. The CDR3 is made up of 13 amino acids. The CDR3 reads CASSPVVLETQYF. CDR3 nucleotides: TGTGCCAGCTCACCAGTAGTTTTAGAGACCCAGTACTTC.

The rearrangement uses TRBV5-4 and TRBJ2-1; 11 nucleotides line up with TRBD2. The CDR3 loop spans 16 amino acids. The ends lost 4 bases at V and 4 bases at J; junction bases unmatched: 7. From germline, CDR1 is SGHNT and CDR2 YYREEE (reference sequence). The CDR3 bases are TGTGCCAGCAGCGAGGTAGCGGGAGGGGGGTACAATGAGCAGTTCTTC. Translated: CASSEVAGGGYNEQFF.

The V call is TRBV11-2, the J call TRBJ2-7; the match to TRBD1 covers 8 bases. The germline V gene encodes CDR1 SGHAT and CDR2 FQNNGV. This CDR3 contains 14 residues. The junction had 7 bases not matched to a gene; V was cut back by 6 bases and J by 3 bases. CDR3 loop: CASRASGQGYEQYF. The CDR3, as DNA: TGTGCCAGCAGGGCTTCAGGACAGGGCTACGAGCAGTACTTC.

The CDR3 protein is CASSLYTGGINEQFF. Here the CDR3 DNA reads TGTGCCAGCAGTTTATATACAGGGGGCATCAATGAGCAGTTCTTC. The chain carries TRBV28 and TRBJ2-1; 9 nucleotides agree with TRBD1. The CDR3 consists of 15 residues. V dropped 1 base and J dropped 6; count of bases not matched to a gene: 4. CDR1 and CDR2 from the germline V gene are MDHEN and SYDVKM.

The chain joins TRBV27 to TRBJ1-2; weak D call: TRBD1 (6 bases). CDR3 size: 14 residues. Trimming pared 5 bases from V and 5 bases from J, leaving 15 bases between. Germline assignment: CDR1 MNHEY and CDR2 SMNVEV (reference sequence). The CDR3 loop is CASSPARGAYGYTF. CDR3 coding DNA: TGTGCCAGCAGTCCAGCCCGGGGGGCTTATGGCTACACCTTC.

The CDR3 region has the DNA TGTGCCAGCTCACTTACAACCGGAAACACCATATATTTT. It yields the protein CASSLTTGNTIYF. The rearrangement uses TRBV18 and TRBJ1-3, with D unresolved. CDR1 is KGHSH, CDR2 LQKENI, per germline. This CDR3 comprises 13 residues. V dropped 4 bases and J dropped 4 bases, with 8 bases sitting between them.

V gene TRBV6-5 combines with J gene TRBJ2-3, with TRBD1 identical over 11 bases. This CDR3 contains 15 residues. CDR1 MNHEY and CDR2 SVGAGI come from the germline V gene. J lost 5 bases, V lost 7 bases, and 8 bases had no gene match. CDR3 in amino acids: CASNGQGARIDTQYF. The CDR3 DNA reads TGTGCCAGCAACGGACAGGGGGCTCGCATAGATACGCAGTATTTT.

The rearrangement uses TRBV18 and TRBJ1-1; maybe TRBD1 (5 bases). With 9 bases removed from V and 5 bases from J, the gap between germline ends came to 22 bases. Germline CDR1 is KGHSH and CDR2 is LQKENI. This CDR3 is built from 15 residues. As DNA, the CDR3 is TGTGCCAGTTTTGCTGGTCTCGGGGGGGGGACTGAAGCTTTCTTT. Translating it yields CASFAGLGGGTEAFF.

The chain recombines TRBV7-8 with TRBJ2-5; D may be TRBD2 (5 bases). Germline CDR1 is SGHVS and CDR2 is FQNEAQ. The CDR3 is made up of 14 amino acids. V was trimmed by 1 base and J by 5 bases, leaving 11 bases between them. The CDR3 loop is CASSLDRPGETQYF. CDR3 in DNA: TGTGCCAGCAGCTTAGACCGTCCGGGGGAGACCCAGTACTTC. Full variable domain (missing parts from reference TRBV7-8 and TRBJ2-5): GAGVSQSPRYKVAKRGQDVALRCDPISGHVSLFWYQQALGQGPEFLTYFQNEAQLDKSGLPSDRFFAERPEGSVSTLKIQRTQQEDSAVYLCASSLDRPGETQYFGPGTRLLVL.

J is TRBJ1-2 and V is TRBV25-1, with a possible D match to TRBD1 (5 bases). The CDR3 is 16 amino acids. Per germline, CDR1 MGHDK and CDR2 SYGVNS. V shed 3 bases and J shed 0 bases, with 14 bases lying between them. The CDR3 DNA follows: TGTGCCAGCAGTGATCAATATGAGACAGCTAACTATGGCTACACCTTC. It is translated as CASSDQYETANYGYTF.

This clone was detected only once. V and J are TRBV7-2 and TRBJ1-4, with 8 nucleotides matching TRBD1. V trimming: 1 base; J trimming: 4 bases; junction bases outside the gene matches: 2. The CDR3 loop spans 15 amino acids. Germline values: CDR1 SGHTA, CDR2 FQGNSA. In DNA form, the CDR3 reads TGTGCCAGCAGCTTAGAGGGACAGGTTAATGAAAAACTGTTTTTT. This sequence encodes CASSLEGQVNEKLFF.